The 28 T cell receptor beta chains below come from one sample, sequenced in a study of graft-versus-host responses after intestinal transplantation. TCRdb keeps only in-frame clones here, not all; method: immunoSEQ multiplex PCR. The data show 4,000 to 6,000 clones, 25% seen once. The sequencing used alloreactive CD4+ T cells from a mixed lymphocyte reaction culture, collected before transplantation. Subset meaning: CFSE-low proliferating T cells sorted from roughly six-day pre-transplant mixed lymphocyte reaction (GvH or HvG direction). The source of these receptors is a human patient who was an organ donor for intestinal transplantation.

The chain couples TRBV28 to TRBJ2-7; no clear D gene. Germline CDR1 reads MDHEN; CDR2 reads SYDVKM. Trimming cost V 1 base and J 3 bases, with 13 bases left between them. There are 15 residues in the CDR3. The CDR3 coding sequence is TGTGCCAGCAGTTTATTAGGTAGCCCCCACTACGAGCAGTACTTC. This encodes CASSLLGSPHYEQYF.

V and J are TRBV29-1 and TRBJ2-1, with TRBD2 matching 11 bases. The V gene's germline CDR1 is SQVTM and CDR2 ANQGSEA. CDR3 length equals 14 residues. Trimming took 4 bases from V and 6 from J; bases not matched to a gene: 5. This CDR3 reads CSVVGSGRANEQFF. In DNA, the CDR3 is TGCAGCGTTGTGGGTAGCGGGAGGGCCAATGAGCAGTTCTTC.

This clone is medium-sized by share. The rearrangement joins TRBV30 to TRBJ2-1, with TRBD2 matching over 14 bases. V was pared by 5 bases and J by 8 bases, with 8 bases of the junction left unmatched. The CDR3 covers 15 residues. Looked up from germline, CDR1 is GTSNPN and CDR2 is SVGIG (reference sequence). The CDR3 DNA reads TGTGCCTGGTCTCTTAGACTAGCGGGGGGGTATGAGCAGTTCTTC. Protein: CAWSLRLAGGYEQFF.

The rearrangement uses TRBV30 and TRBJ2-7; D might be TRBD2 (5 bases). The CDR3 is 15 residues long. Trimming shortened V by 1 base and J by 4 bases, and 17 bases separated the two germline ends. Germline assignment: CDR1 GTSNPN and CDR2 SVGIG (reference sequence). The CDR3 sequence: CAWSGGPIRAYEQYF. In DNA form, the CDR3 reads TGTGCCTGGAGTGGAGGGCCTATTAGAGCATACGAGCAGTACTTC.

The V and J genes are TRBV19 and TRBJ1-2; TRBD1 might be the D (6 bases). The CDR3 totals 15 residues. The V and J ends lost 0 bases and 5 bases respectively, with 13 bases between them. Per germline, CDR1 LNHDA and CDR2 SQIVND (reference sequence). CDR3 residues: CASSIDPGDVYGYTF. The CDR3 DNA reads as TGTGCCAGTAGTATAGATCCAGGGGATGTTTATGGCTACACCTTC.

This rearrangement joins TRBV11-3 to TRBJ2-7; TRBD2 matches 8 bases. The V gene's germline CDR1 is SGHNT and CDR2 YENEEA. Trimming removed 1 base from V and 4 bases from J; junction bases left unmatched: 3. The CDR3 covers 14 residues. The CDR3 DNA reads as TGTGCCAGCAGCTTAGGGCCTAGCGGGTACGAGCAGTACTTC. It specifies CASSLGPSGYEQYF.

This clone was seen only a few times. The chain employs TRBV30 and TRBJ2-7; TRBD2 might be the D (6 bases). Trimming stripped 2 bases from V and 4 bases from J, with 15 bases between. The CDR3 is 14 residues long. The V gene's germline CDR1 is GTSNPN and CDR2 SVGIG (reference sequence). The CDR3 here is CAWSFGGTWYEQYF. The DNA of the CDR3 is TGTGCCTGGAGTTTCGGAGGGACTTGGTACGAGCAGTACTTC.

The chain uses TRBV6-5 and TRBJ2-5; 10 nucleotides align to TRBD2. The CDR3 has 16 amino acids. The trim removed 2 bases at V and 2 bases at J, leaving 5 bases unmatched. The germline CDR1 and CDR2 sequences are MNHEY and SVGAGI. As DNA, the CDR3 is TGTGCCAGCAGTTACGGGGTAGCGGGAGGTCAAGAGACCCAGTACTTC. It codes for CASSYGVAGGQETQYF.

This clone was found a few times. A read error likely explains this, since a far larger clone differs by one base. Other DNA variants within this sample encode the same CDR3. The chain is built from TRBV30 and TRBJ1-2; 9 nucleotides match TRBD1. The CDR3 runs 13 residues. With V trimmed by 4 bases and J by 7 bases, 7 bases remained unmatched. CDR1 GTSNPN and CDR2 SVGIG come from the germline V gene (reference sequence). The CDR3 nucleotides read TGTGCCTGGAAAGGACAGGGGCTAGCTGGCTACACCTTC. It is translated as CAWKGQGLAGYTF.

This clone is categorized as medium-sized (0.01 to 0.1%). V is TRBV5-1 and J is TRBJ2-3; 7 bases agree with TRBD2. The CDR3 totals 16 residues. Germline-derived CDR1 and CDR2 are SGHRS and YFSETQ. The ends lost 0 bases at V and 3 bases at J; junction bases unmatched: 7. The CDR3 sequence: CASSLERGSWTDTQYF. CDR3 in DNA: TGCGCCAGCAGCTTGGAACGCGGGAGCTGGACAGATACGCAGTATTTT.

This rearrangement joins TRBV20-1 to TRBJ1-1, with 9 bases matching TRBD1. V gave up 4 bases and J gave up 10 bases; unmatched junction bases: 4. CDR1 DFQATT and CDR2 SNEGSKA come from the germline V gene (reference sequence). This CDR3 spans 11 amino acids. The CDR3: CSANRGRRAFF. CDR3 coding DNA: TGCAGTGCTAACAGGGGGCGAAGAGCTTTCTTT.

This clone was counted a few times. The gene calls are TRBV29-1 and TRBJ2-1, with a tentative D call TRBD1 (5 bases). CDR1 is SQVTM and CDR2 is ANQGSEA in the germline V gene. Trimming shortened V by 7 bases and J by 0 bases, and 13 bases separated the two germline ends. The CDR3 covers 14 residues. CDR3 sequence reads: CSAGRTGSYNEQFF. CDR3 DNA: TGCAGCGCCGGACGAACAGGCTCCTACAATGAGCAGTTCTTC.

This clone came up once. V and J are TRBV5-1 and TRBJ1-4, with D perhaps matching TRBD1 (5 bases). The CDR3 has 14 residues. Between the trimmed V and J ends, which lost 5 bases and 5 bases, there was a span of 13 bases. Looked up from germline, CDR1 is SGHRS and CDR2 is YFSETQ. The CDR3 coding sequence is TGCGCCAGCAGAATGGGGCCGATGAATGAAAAACTGTTTTTT. It yields the protein CASRMGPMNEKLFF.

The chain combines TRBV7-8 with TRBJ1-2; 9 bases fit TRBD1. Germline-derived CDR1 and CDR2 are SGHVS and FQNEAQ. The V gene end was trimmed by 0 bases and the J gene end by 4 bases; junction bases not matched to a gene: 3. This CDR3 contains 15 residues. CDR3 sequence: CASSLAGQGFYGYTF. DNA for the CDR3: TGTGCCAGCAGCTTAGCGGGACAGGGATTCTATGGCTACACCTTC.

This clone turned up a few times. The chain employs TRBV28 and TRBJ2-2, with 13 positions matching TRBD2. The CDR3 has 18 amino acids. The V segment lost 0 bases and the J segment 2 bases; nucleotides outside the gene matches: 3. CDR1 is MDHEN and CDR2 is SYDVKM in the germline V gene. Here the CDR3 reads CASSLWGLAGSNTGELFF. The CDR3 DNA sequence: TGTGCCAGCAGTTTATGGGGACTAGCGGGAAGTAACACCGGGGAGCTGTTTTTT. Drawing the rest from reference TRBV28 and TRBJ2-2, the complete variable domain is DVKVTQSSRYLVKRTGEKVFLECVQDMDHENMFWYRQDPGLGLRLIYFSYDVKMKEKGDIPEGYSVSREKKERFSLILESASTNQTSMYLCASSLWGLAGSNTGELFFGEGSRLTVL.

This sequence joins TRBV15 and TRBJ1-2; D uncertain. V lost 0 bases and J lost 2, with 19 bases in between. In germline, CDR1 is LNHNV, CDR2 YYDKDF (reference sequence). This CDR3 comprises 18 residues. CDR3 region: CATSRDSTGPTRNYGYTF. The CDR3, as DNA: TGTGCCACCAGCAGAGATTCTACGGGCCCCACTAGGAACTATGGCTACACCTTC.

The gene calls are TRBV7-9 and TRBJ1-2; unclear D gene. Trimming took off 5 bases at V and 5 bases at J, with 9 bases between the two ends. CDR1 and CDR2 from the germline V gene are SEHNR and FQNEAQ (reference sequence). The CDR3 is 12 residues long. The CDR3, as DNA: TGTGCCAGCAGCGAAGTCCAGTATGGCTACACCTTC. Amino acid sequence: CASSEVQYGYTF.

Only a few counts were recorded for this clone. The CDR3 nucleotides read TGTGCCAGCAGCTTATCTGGTGGACTAGCGGGAGATACGCAGTATTTT. Translating gives CASSLSGGLAGDTQYF. The genes are TRBV11-1 and TRBJ2-3; 11 nucleotides align to TRBD2. The CDR3 runs 16 residues. J lost 5 bases, V lost 2 bases, and 6 bases had no gene match. The germline CDR1 and CDR2 sequences are SGHAT and FQDESV (reference sequence). The full variable domain, with the rest looked up from reference TRBV11-1 and TRBJ2-3, is EAEVAQSPRYKITEKSQAVAFWCDPISGHATLYWYRQILGQGPELLVQFQDESVVDDSQLPKDRFSAERLKGVDSTLKIQPAELGDSAMYLCASSLSGGLAGDTQYFGPGTRLTVL.

The chain joins TRBV7-2 to TRBJ1-2, with 7 bases matching TRBD1. With V trimmed by 5 bases and J by 4 bases, 10 bases remained unmatched. The CDR3 length is 15 residues. The V gene's germline CDR1 is SGHTA and CDR2 FQGNSA. The chain's CDR3 is CASSPETGRSYGYTF. The CDR3 DNA is TGTGCCAGCAGCCCCGAGACAGGGAGGAGCTATGGCTACACCTTC.

By share of the sample, this clone is medium-sized (0.01 to 0.1%). The V gene is TRBV5-1, the J gene TRBJ2-7; TRBD1 matches 10 bases. Looked up from germline, CDR1 is SGHRS and CDR2 is YFSETQ. V lost 0 bases and J lost 6; bases outside the gene matches: 9. The CDR3 extends over 16 amino acids. The chain's CDR3 is CASSLVGQGGWSEQYF. The CDR3 DNA reads TGCGCCAGCAGCTTGGTTGGACAGGGGGGATGGAGCGAGCAGTACTTC. Using reference TRBV5-1 and TRBJ2-7 for the parts outside the CDR3, the full variable domain is KAGVTQTPRYLIKTRGQQVTLSCSPISGHRSVSWYQQTPGQGLQFLFEYFSETQRNKGNFPGRFSGRQFSNSRSEMNVSTLELGDSALYLCASSLVGQGGWSEQYFGPGTRLTVT.

The table lists this clone with a few counts. This chain joins TRBV18 and TRBJ2-6, with 10 bases aligning to TRBD1. The CDR3 is 20 amino acids. The V and J ends lost 4 bases and 0 bases, in that order; junction bases with no gene match: 12. The germline gives CDR1 KGHSH, CDR2 LQKENI. Written as DNA, the CDR3 is TGTGCCAGCTCACTGCGGGACAGGGGAAGACCGAGCTCTGGGGCCAACGTCCTGACTTTC. Its protein product is CASSLRDRGRPSSGANVLTF.

The V gene is TRBV5-1, the J gene TRBJ1-2; D uncertain. The CDR3 has 13 amino acids. From germline, CDR1 is SGHRS and CDR2 YFSETQ. V gave up 0 bases and J gave up 2 bases, with 5 bases separating them. The CDR3 reads CASSLATNYGYTF. The DNA of the CDR3 is TGCGCCAGCAGCTTGGCCACAAACTATGGCTACACCTTC.

The gene calls are TRBV5-4 and TRBJ2-5; 7 nucleotides agree with TRBD1. The CDR3 runs to 13 residues. The germline gives CDR1 SGHNT, CDR2 YYREEE (reference sequence). J was trimmed by 2 bases and V by 10 bases; bases with no gene match: 8. CDR3 nucleotides: TGTGCCTGTCGGACAGGAATTCAAGAGACCCAGTACTTC. This encodes CACRTGIQETQYF.

This clone counts as medium-sized. J is TRBJ2-3 and V is TRBV30; D perhaps matches TRBD1 (5 bases). Per germline, CDR1 GTSNPN and CDR2 SVGIG (reference sequence). Trimming left V 0 bases short and J 9 bases short, with 16 bases between. The CDR3 length is 14 residues. CDR3 nucleotide sequence: TGTGCCTGGAGTGTTCGCTGGGGCCACTCGACGCAGTATTTT. This sequence encodes CAWSVRWGHSTQYF.

This chain joins TRBV7-9 and TRBJ2-5; TRBD1 aligns across 11 bases. Germline CDR1 is SEHNR and CDR2 is FQNEAQ (reference sequence). This CDR3 region has 16 residues. The V segment lost 6 bases and the J segment 0 bases; nucleotides outside the gene matches: 6. CDR3 sequence (DNA): TGTGCCAGCAGTAGGGACAGGGGGACCTACCAAGAGACCCAGTACTTC. As protein: CASSRDRGTYQETQYF.

The J gene is TRBJ2-1, the V gene TRBV5-4, with TRBD2 identical over 9 bases. The CDR3 runs 16 residues. The germline CDR1 and CDR2 sequences are SGHNT and YYREEE (reference sequence). V lost 3 bases to trimming and J lost 9 bases; unmatched junction nucleotides: 13. DNA for the CDR3: TGTGCCAGCAGCTCGCTGGGGCGGGAGGGCAAGGGTGAGCAGTTCTTC. Translated, it gives CASSSLGREGKGEQFF.

The chain combines TRBV2 with TRBJ2-7, with D uncertain. CDR3 length equals 14 residues. CDR1 and CDR2 from the germline V gene are SNHLY and FYNNEI. V shed 5 bases and J shed 5 bases, with 16 bases lying between them. The CDR3 loop is CASSLRVVSDEQYF. DNA of the CDR3: TGTGCCAGCAGTCTCCGGGTTGTTTCTGACGAGCAGTACTTC.

This clone is medium-sized. V and J are TRBV5-1 and TRBJ2-5; 9 nucleotides line up with TRBD2. CDR3 length: 15 residues. The germline gives CDR1 SGHRS, CDR2 YFSETQ. V lost 3 bases to trimming and J lost 5 bases; unmatched junction nucleotides: 8. CDR3 nucleotides: TGCGCCAGCAGCTCGCCGCGGGGGGGCTATGAGACCCAGTACTTC. Translating it yields CASSSPRGGYETQYF.